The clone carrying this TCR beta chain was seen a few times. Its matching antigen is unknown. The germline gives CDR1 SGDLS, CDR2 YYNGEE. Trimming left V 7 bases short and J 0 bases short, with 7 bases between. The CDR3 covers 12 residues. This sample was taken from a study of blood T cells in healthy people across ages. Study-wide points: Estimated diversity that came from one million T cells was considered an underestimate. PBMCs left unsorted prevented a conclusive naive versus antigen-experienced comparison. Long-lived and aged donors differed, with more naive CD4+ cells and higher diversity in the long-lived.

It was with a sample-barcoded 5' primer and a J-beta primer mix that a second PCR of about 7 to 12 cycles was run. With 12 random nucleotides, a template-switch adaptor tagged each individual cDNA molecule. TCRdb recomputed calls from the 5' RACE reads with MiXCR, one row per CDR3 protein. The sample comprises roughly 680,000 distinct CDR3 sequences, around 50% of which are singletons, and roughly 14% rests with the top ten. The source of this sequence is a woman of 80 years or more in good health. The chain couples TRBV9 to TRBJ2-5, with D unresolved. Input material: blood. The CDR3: CASGRNQETQYF. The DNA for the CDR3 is TGTGCCAGCGGCAGAAACCAAGAGACCCAGTACTTC.